This T cell receptor beta chain was profiled in a study of PD-1 blockade in classical Hodgkin lymphoma. Time point indicated: newly diagnosed, previously untreated cHL patient sample. From thawed PBMCs, magnetic negative selection was used to isolate the CD8+ T cells. This clone came up a few times. CDR3 size: 13 residues. V lost 1 base and J lost 6, with 10 bases in between. Per the germline V gene, CDR1 is SGHRS and CDR2 is YFSETQ. The data were produced by immunoSEQ multiplex PCR, yet TCRdb's version contains in-frame clones alone and is incomplete. The data show about 21,000 clones, with 85% to 90% seen just once and less than 7.5% held by the top ten.

Sequenced: CD8+ T cells from blood. J is TRBJ1-2 and V is TRBV5-1; D gene uncertain. This clonotype was obtained from a human donor with classical Hodgkin lymphoma. The DNA for the CDR3 is TGCGCCAGCAGCTTGCTGCCCGAAGATGGCTACACCTTC. Translating it yields CASSLLPEDGYTF.